A selection of T cell receptor beta chains follows, all from one sample in a study of OX40 agonist ivuxolimab in advanced cancers. Profiling relied on immunoSEQ multiplex PCR, and the TCRdb table lists in-frame clones only, not all of them. This sample has tens of thousands of clones, with roughly four fifths found just once. Sequenced material: CD4+ or CD8+ T cells sorted from blood, taken in a trial of the OX40 agonist ivuxolimab. The receptors come from an adult with an advanced solid tumor such as melanoma, head and neck, liver or kidney cancer. CDR3s include the opening cysteine and the closing phenylalanine or tryptophan. D genes are given only for firm matches. The size field is filled for only some rows; it gives once, few, many or a size class.

CDR3 DNA: TGTGCCAGCAGCCCACTCGGGGGAGGGCAAGAGACCCAGTACTTC
CDR3 protein: CASSPLGGGQETQYF
J gene: TRBJ2-5
D gene: TRBD2
clone size: -
V gene: TRBV7-3

CDR3 DNA: TGTGCCAGCAGTTCGTCGGGGGGTAGGGTCTACGAGCAGTACTTC
CDR3 protein: CASSSSGGRVYEQYF
J gene: TRBJ2-7
D gene: TRBD2
clone size: -
V gene: TRBV6-5

CDR3 DNA: TGTGCCAGCAGCCGACCGTTCTCCTACGAGCAGTACTTC
CDR3 protein: CASSRPFSYEQYF
J gene: TRBJ2-7
D gene: -
clone size: -
V gene: TRBV28

CDR3 DNA: TGCGCCAGCAGCCAAGGTCCGGGAGAGACCCAGTACTTC
CDR3 protein: CASSQGPGETQYF
J gene: TRBJ2-5
D gene: -
clone size: -
V gene: TRBV4-1

CDR3 DNA: TGTGCCAGCAGCCCAAGTGGTGCCGAGGGAGCAGATACGCAGTATTTT
CDR3 protein: CASSPSGAEGADTQYF
J gene: TRBJ2-3
D gene: -
clone size: -
V gene: TRBV11-2

CDR3 DNA: TGTGCCAGTAGAAGGACAGGGGGCCCGGAGACCCAGTACTTC
CDR3 protein: CASRRTGGPETQYF
J gene: TRBJ2-5
D gene: TRBD1
clone size: once
V gene: TRBV19

CDR3 DNA: TGTGCCAGCAGCTTGACGGCCTACAATGAGCAGTTCTTC
CDR3 protein: CASSLTAYNEQFF
J gene: TRBJ2-1
D gene: -
clone size: -
V gene: TRBV5-6

CDR3 DNA: TGTGCCAGCCGGCGGGAGGGTTACAATGAGCAGTTCTTC
CDR3 protein: CASRREGYNEQFF
J gene: TRBJ2-1
D gene: TRBD2
clone size: -
V gene: TRBV11-2

CDR3 DNA: TGTGCCAGCAGCAAGACAGGGAACCAGCCCCAGCATTTT
CDR3 protein: CASSKTGNQPQHF
J gene: TRBJ1-5
D gene: TRBD1
clone size: -
V gene: TRBV7-8

CDR3 DNA: TGTGCCAGCAGCTTTTGGAACACTGAAGCTTTCTTT
CDR3 protein: CASSFWNTEAFF
J gene: TRBJ1-1
D gene: -
clone size: -
V gene: TRBV13

CDR3 DNA: TGTGCCAGCATTGGGGGGCGGGAGACCCAGTACTTC
CDR3 protein: CASIGGRETQYF
J gene: TRBJ2-5
D gene: -
clone size: -
V gene: TRBV28

CDR3 DNA: TGTGCCAGCAGTCCAACCGGACTAGCGAGTGTGACAGATACGCAGTATTTT
CDR3 protein: CASSPTGLASVTDTQYF
J gene: TRBJ2-3
D gene: TRBD2
clone size: once
V gene: TRBV27

CDR3 DNA: TGTGCCAGCAGCTTGGATACAGGGGTAGAGGACGAGCAGTACTTC
CDR3 protein: CASSLDTGVEDEQYF
J gene: TRBJ2-7
D gene: TRBD1
clone size: medium-sized
V gene: TRBV7-6

CDR3 DNA: TGTGCCTGGAGCGGGGGAGGGGAATTCGGCACTGAAGCTTTCTTT
CDR3 protein: CAWSGGGEFGTEAFF
J gene: TRBJ1-1
D gene: -
clone size: -
V gene: TRBV30

CDR3 DNA: TGTGCCAGCAGCTTAGTTGCCCTGGGCCGCTCCTACAATGAGCAGTTCTTC
CDR3 protein: CASSLVALGRSYNEQFF
J gene: TRBJ2-1
D gene: -
clone size: -
V gene: TRBV7-8

CDR3 DNA: TGTGCCAGCAGCCTCAGCGGGACACTTAACACCGGGGAGCTGTTTTTT
CDR3 protein: CASSLSGTLNTGELFF
J gene: TRBJ2-2
D gene: -
clone size: -
V gene: TRBV4-2

CDR3 DNA: TGCGCCAGCAGCCCCAAAGGACAGCTCTATGGCTACACCTTC
CDR3 protein: CASSPKGQLYGYTF
J gene: TRBJ1-2
D gene: -
clone size: -
V gene: TRBV5-1

CDR3 DNA: TGTGCCAGCAGCGTAGGGGGGACTCAAGCCTACGAGCAGTACTTC
CDR3 protein: CASSVGGTQAYEQYF
J gene: TRBJ2-7
D gene: -
clone size: few
V gene: TRBV9

CDR3 DNA: TGTGCCAGCAGCTTCGGGACAGGTCACTATGGCTACACCTTC
CDR3 protein: CASSFGTGHYGYTF
J gene: TRBJ1-2
D gene: TRBD1
clone size: -
V gene: TRBV7-9

CDR3 DNA: TGTGCCAGCAGCCTGCCGGGGGGGAGCACCGGGGAGCTGTTTTTT
CDR3 protein: CASSLPGGSTGELFF
J gene: TRBJ2-2
D gene: TRBD2
clone size: -
V gene: TRBV2

CDR3 DNA: TGTGCCTGGTCCCTCGAGGTCCAAGAGACCCAGTACTTC
CDR3 protein: CAWSLEVQETQYF
J gene: TRBJ2-5
D gene: -
clone size: -
V gene: TRBV30

CDR3 DNA: TGTGCCAGTAGTAGTTCGGGGACCGCCTACGAGCAGTACTTC
CDR3 protein: CASSSSGTAYEQYF
J gene: TRBJ2-7
D gene: -
clone size: -
V gene: TRBV19

CDR3 DNA: TGTGCCAGCAGCGTAGATAACAGGCTAAGCTCCTACAATGAGCAGTTCTTC
CDR3 protein: CASSVDNRLSSYNEQFF
J gene: TRBJ2-1
D gene: -
clone size: -
V gene: TRBV9

CDR3 DNA: TGTGCCAGCAGCTACCTGACTAGCGGAGTCAACACCGGGGAGCTGTTTTTT
CDR3 protein: CASSYLTSGVNTGELFF
J gene: TRBJ2-2
D gene: TRBD2
clone size: once
V gene: TRBV28

CDR3 DNA: TGTGCCAGTAAGGGCCCTCGGCGGGACAGTCAGTTCTTC
CDR3 protein: CASKGPRRDSQFF
J gene: TRBJ2-1
D gene: -
clone size: few
V gene: TRBV19

CDR3 DNA: TGTGCCAGCAGCTTAAAATCCCATACCGGGAGTATTAACACCGGGGAGCTGTTTTTT
CDR3 protein: CASSLKSHTGSINTGELFF
J gene: TRBJ2-2
D gene: -
clone size: -
V gene: TRBV7-3

CDR3 DNA: TGTGCCAGCAGCAAAACCTCGAGACAGGGTGAAGGCTACACCTTC
CDR3 protein: CASSKTSRQGEGYTF
J gene: TRBJ1-2
D gene: -
clone size: -
V gene: TRBV21-1

CDR3 DNA: TGTGCCAGCTCACCAGTCCCCTTGACTAGCTACAATGAGCAGTTCTTC
CDR3 protein: CASSPVPLTSYNEQFF
J gene: TRBJ2-1
D gene: -
clone size: -
V gene: TRBV18

CDR3 DNA: TGTGCCAGCAGTTTTAGGCCCAATAGCAATCAGCCCCAGCATTTT
CDR3 protein: CASSFRPNSNQPQHF
J gene: TRBJ1-5
D gene: -
clone size: once
V gene: TRBV27

CDR3 DNA: TGTGCCAGCAGCTTGCTCCGGGGGGAGGAGACCCAGTACTTC
CDR3 protein: CASSLLRGEETQYF
J gene: TRBJ2-5
D gene: TRBD2
clone size: -
V gene: TRBV7-9

CDR3 DNA: TGTGCCAGCAGTCCCCCCGGGGGGTACGAGCAGTACTTC
CDR3 protein: CASSPPGGYEQYF
J gene: TRBJ2-7
D gene: TRBD2
clone size: -
V gene: TRBV5-6

CDR3 DNA: TGTGCCAGCAGCCTACCGACTAGCGTTGGAGATACGCAGTATTTT
CDR3 protein: CASSLPTSVGDTQYF
J gene: TRBJ2-3
D gene: TRBD2
clone size: -
V gene: TRBV5-6

CDR3 DNA: TGTGCCAGCAGCGTGGGATTAGCGGAATACGAGCAGTACTTC
CDR3 protein: CASSVGLAEYEQYF
J gene: TRBJ2-7
D gene: -
clone size: -
V gene: TRBV9

CDR3 DNA: TGTGCCAGCAGCTTGGTTGGAGGGATGGGAGTCTACGAGCAGTACTTC
CDR3 protein: CASSLVGGMGVYEQYF
J gene: TRBJ2-7
D gene: -
clone size: -
V gene: TRBV5-4

CDR3 DNA: TGTGCCAGCAGTCCGACGTGGGGGAGCGGCTACACCTTC
CDR3 protein: CASSPTWGSGYTF
J gene: TRBJ1-2
D gene: -
clone size: -
V gene: TRBV27

CDR3 DNA: TGTGCCAGCATTCCACAGGGGACCGGTGAAGCTTTCTTT
CDR3 protein: CASIPQGTGEAFF
J gene: TRBJ1-1
D gene: TRBD1
clone size: -
V gene: TRBV6-6

CDR3 DNA: TGTGCCAGCAGTTCAAGACTAGCGGGGGTTTTCTCCTACGAGCAGTACTTC
CDR3 protein: CASSSRLAGVFSYEQYF
J gene: TRBJ2-7
D gene: TRBD2
clone size: -
V gene: TRBV28

CDR3 DNA: TGTGCCAGTAGTGTGGGACAGTTCGTGTATACGCAGTATTTT
CDR3 protein: CASSVGQFVYTQYF
J gene: TRBJ2-3
D gene: TRBD1
clone size: -
V gene: TRBV19

CDR3 DNA: TGTGCCAGCAACCTAGTGGGGCTGGGTAACAACACCGGGGAGCTGTTTTTT
CDR3 protein: CASNLVGLGNNTGELFF
J gene: TRBJ2-2
D gene: -
clone size: -
V gene: TRBV9

CDR3 DNA: TGTGCCAGCAGCTACCGGGGGGGAGTAAGCACAGATACGCAGTATTTT
CDR3 protein: CASSYRGGVSTDTQYF
J gene: TRBJ2-3
D gene: TRBD2
clone size: -
V gene: TRBV28